This T cell receptor (beta chain) derives from a study of cytomegalovirus exposure and HLA in healthy donors. Germline V gene data show CDR1 as SGHVS and CDR2 as FQNEAQ. V gave up 5 bases and J gave up 0 bases, with 7 bases separating them. The CDR3 sequence is 13 residues long. Remarks on this clone: Its cognate antigen is unknown.

Findings and limits, study-wide: HLA allele associations emerged for fewer than 20,000 TCR beta sequences in a later analysis, at 0.05 false discovery rate. The study listed approximately 170 cytomegalovirus-associated TCR beta chains. Available immune exposure information was restricted to CMV serostatus only.

The primer mix had 60 Vbeta and 13 Jbeta primers. In the source study's methods: Approximately 11 million shared chains were among 80 million or so unique TCR beta chains counted in a later analysis. Sequencing was performed with immunoSEQ multiplex PCR; in TCRdb, only in-frame clones are kept and a portion is missing. D and trimming were read from the DNA, whereas the V and J calls and clone size are those reported in that table. The repertoire includes over 100,000 clones, around 74% of them detected once, and roughly 7.3% sits in the top ten. The TCR sequence derives from a male donor in good health and CMV-seronegative. This chain joins TRBV7-8 and TRBJ1-1; D unclear. The sequencing sample was made of PBMCs. Here the CDR3 reads CASSPFLNTEAFF. Here the CDR3 DNA reads TGTGCCAGCAGCCCTTTCTTGAACACTGAAGCTTTCTTT.